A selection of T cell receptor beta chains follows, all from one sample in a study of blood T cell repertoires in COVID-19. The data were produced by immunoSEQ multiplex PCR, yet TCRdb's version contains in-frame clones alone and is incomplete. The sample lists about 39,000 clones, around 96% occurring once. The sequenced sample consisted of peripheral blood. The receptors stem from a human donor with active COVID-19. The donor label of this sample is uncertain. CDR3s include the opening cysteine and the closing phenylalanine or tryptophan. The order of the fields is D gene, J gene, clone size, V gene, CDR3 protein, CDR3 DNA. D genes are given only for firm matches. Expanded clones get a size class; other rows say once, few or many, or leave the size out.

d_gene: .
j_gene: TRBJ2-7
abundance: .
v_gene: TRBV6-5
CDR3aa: CASSPRFFYEQYF
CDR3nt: TGTGCCAGCAGTCCCAGATTTTTTTACGAGCAGTACTTC

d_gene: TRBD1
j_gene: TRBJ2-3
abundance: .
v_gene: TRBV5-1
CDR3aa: CASSPPGQSTDTQYF
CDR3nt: TGCGCCAGCAGCCCCCCGGGACAGAGCACAGATACGCAGTATTTT

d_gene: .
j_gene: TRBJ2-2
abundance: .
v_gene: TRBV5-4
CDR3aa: CASSSGGFANTGELFF
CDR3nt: TGTGCCAGCAGCTCTGGCGGCTTCGCGAACACCGGGGAGCTGTTTTTT

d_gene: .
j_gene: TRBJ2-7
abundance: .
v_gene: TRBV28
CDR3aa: CASSSLVRGKTYEQYF
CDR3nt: TGTGCCAGCAGTTCGCTAGTGCGGGGTAAGACCTACGAGCAGTACTTC

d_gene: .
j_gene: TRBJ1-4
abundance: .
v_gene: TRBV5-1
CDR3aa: CASSLVWSREKLFF
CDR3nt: TGCGCCAGCAGCTTGGTTTGGTCTCGGGAAAAACTGTTTTTT

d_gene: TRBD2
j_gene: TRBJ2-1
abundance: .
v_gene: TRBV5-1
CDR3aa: CASSLVPGLAGEDEQFF
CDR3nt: TGCGCCAGCAGCTTGGTCCCGGGACTAGCGGGAGAGGATGAGCAGTTCTTC

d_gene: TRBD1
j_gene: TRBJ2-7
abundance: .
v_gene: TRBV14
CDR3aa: CASSQPDRGQGEQYF
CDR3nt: TGTGCCAGCAGCCAACCGGACAGGGGGCAAGGGGAGCAGTACTTC

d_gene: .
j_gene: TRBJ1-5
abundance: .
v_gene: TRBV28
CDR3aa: CASSGRTGYSNQPQHF
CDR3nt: TGTGCCAGCAGTGGCCGAACAGGGTATAGCAATCAGCCCCAGCATTTT

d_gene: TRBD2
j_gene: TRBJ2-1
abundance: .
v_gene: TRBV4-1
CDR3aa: CASSQRTSGEIIYNEQFF
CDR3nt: TGCGCCAGCAGCCAGCGGACTAGCGGGGAGATAATTTACAATGAGCAGTTCTTC

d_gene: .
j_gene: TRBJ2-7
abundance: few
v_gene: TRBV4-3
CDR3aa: CASSQGTPGGIVEQYF
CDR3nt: TGCGCCAGCAGCCAAGGAACCCCAGGAGGAATCGTCGAGCAGTACTTC

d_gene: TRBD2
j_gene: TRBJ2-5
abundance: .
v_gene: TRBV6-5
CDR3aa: CASSTSGGFEETQYF
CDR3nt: TGTGCCAGCAGTACTAGCGGGGGGTTCGAAGAGACCCAGTACTTC

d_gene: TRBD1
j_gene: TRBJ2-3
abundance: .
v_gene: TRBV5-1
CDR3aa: CASSPGQGFLVRTDTQYF
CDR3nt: TGCGCCAGCAGCCCGGGACAGGGCTTTTTGGTGAGGACAGATACGCAGTATTTT

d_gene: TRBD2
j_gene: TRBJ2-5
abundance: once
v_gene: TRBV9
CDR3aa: CASSKAGGPGETQYF
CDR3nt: TGTGCCAGCAGCAAAGCGGGAGGGCCGGGCGAGACCCAGTACTTC

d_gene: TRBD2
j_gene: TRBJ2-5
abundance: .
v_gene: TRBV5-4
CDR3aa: CASSLVGLASQETQYF
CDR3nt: TGTGCCAGCAGCTTGGTGGGACTAGCGAGCCAAGAGACCCAGTACTTC

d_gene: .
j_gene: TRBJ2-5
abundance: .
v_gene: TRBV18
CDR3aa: CASSHGGTETQYF
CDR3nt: TGTGCCAGCTCACACGGGGGTACGGAGACCCAGTACTTC

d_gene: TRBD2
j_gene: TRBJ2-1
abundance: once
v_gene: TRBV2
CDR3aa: CASSEATSGHNEQFF
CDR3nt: TGTGCCAGCAGTGAAGCGACTAGCGGGCACAATGAGCAGTTCTTC

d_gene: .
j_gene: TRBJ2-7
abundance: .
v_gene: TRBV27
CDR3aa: CASSWAASYEQYF
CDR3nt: TGTGCCAGCAGTTGGGCAGCTTCCTACGAGCAGTACTTC